This T cell receptor (beta chain) came from a study of blood T cell repertoires in COVID-19. Whole-study context: Whether acute or convalescent, the COVID-19 samples came from the United States, Italy and Spain.

Germline assignment: CDR1 KGHSH and CDR2 LQKENI. V lost 8 bases to trimming and J lost 1 base, with 14 bases between them. The CDR3 is 14 amino acids. This clone was seen only once. Original analysis: Quantification of nucleated cells was approximated via reference gene primer amplification. TCRdb's copy holds only in-frame clones and misses some; the assay was immunoSEQ multiplex PCR. Clonal size and the V and J genes are those of that table, whereas D and trimming came from the DNA. This table holds approximately 250,000 clones, roughly 90% found once. Residents of 24 US areas, aged about 18 to 100 years, made up the participants. Symptom resolution, clearance, or two negative PCRs marked donors in Cohort 3 as recovered.

Sequencing was performed on PBMCs or T cells enriched from blood (not recorded which). The sequence was obtained from a woman under 40 who had recovered from COVID-19. The V call is TRBV18, the J call TRBJ1-2; D ambiguous. As DNA, the CDR3 is TGTGCCAGCGCACGTTCGGCGGTTAACTATGGCTACACCTTC. Residues: CASARSAVNYGYTF.